This TCR beta chain was captured by sequencing in a study of human T cells and chemical hapten exposure. The germline V gene has CDR1 DFQATT and CDR2 SNEGSKA (reference sequence). This CDR3 has 20 amino acids. The V segment lost 5 bases and the J segment 1 base; nucleotides outside the gene matches: 21. A remark on this clonotype: The target antigen is unknown.

In TCRdb, the RACE reads were re-called with MiXCR into one record per CDR3 protein. The sample yields just under 350,000 distinct CDR3 sequences, approximately 6.9% seen once. Time point reported: patch test 1, 2 weeks after DPC sensitization. Treatment noted: therapeutic diphenylcyclopropenone sensitization with weekly scalp DPC. Study outcomes and limitations: Donor immune responses may differ from healthy people's, since all donors had alopecia.

The sample was whole blood, taken in connection with sensitization to the hapten diphenylcyclopropenone (DPC). The V call is TRBV20-1, the J call TRBJ2-3, with TRBD2 identical over 10 bases. This clonotype was sampled from a woman under 30 with alopecia areata. Some clones in this sample may be carry-over from other donors' samples. The CDR3 protein is CSAWRAAGGREKMGTDTQYF. The CDR3, as DNA: TGCAGTGCTTGGCGGGCAGCGGGGGGGCGTGAGAAGATGGGCACAGATACGCAGTATTTT.